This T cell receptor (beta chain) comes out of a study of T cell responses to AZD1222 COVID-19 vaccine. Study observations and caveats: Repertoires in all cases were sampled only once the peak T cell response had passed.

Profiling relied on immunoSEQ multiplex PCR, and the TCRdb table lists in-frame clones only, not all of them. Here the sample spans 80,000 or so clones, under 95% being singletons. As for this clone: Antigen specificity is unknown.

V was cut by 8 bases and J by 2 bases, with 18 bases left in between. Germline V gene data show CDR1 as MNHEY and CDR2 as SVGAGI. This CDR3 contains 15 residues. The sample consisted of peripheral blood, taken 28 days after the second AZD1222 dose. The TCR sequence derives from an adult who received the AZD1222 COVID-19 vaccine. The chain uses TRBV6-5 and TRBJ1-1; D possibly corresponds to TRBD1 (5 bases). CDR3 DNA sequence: TGTGCCAGCGAGTCGTCAGGACAAATTAACACTGAAGCTTTCTTT. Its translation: CASESSGQINTEAFF.